This T cell receptor (beta chain) derives from a study of blood T cell repertoires in COVID-19 (dated by TCRdb to 2020 to 2021). Notes on the research overall: The collaborator samples originated in the United States, Italy and Spain and spanned the acute and convalescent phases of COVID-19. Where available, HLA class I and class II types were obtained from metadata supplied by the sample provider rather than from assay-based typing. A freely available public database, intended as a resource for researchers studying the immune response to SARS-CoV-2, is where the repertoires were released. The dataset comprised deeply sampled blood TCRbeta repertoires from subjects exposed to, actively infected with, or recovered from COVID-19. Samples came from the ongoing ImmuneRACE study (first 160 participants) plus 1,254 subjects from 6 global collaborators. The prospective study material was composed of cDNA or gDNA derived from T cells, B-cell-depleted T cells, or PBMCs. Sample metadata almost always included a de-identified subject ID, COVID-19 status, age in years and sex.

For this chain, trimming is 10 bases at the V end and 0 bases at the J end, and the number of junction bases without a gene match is 12. The germline V gene (reference sequence) gives CDR1 as LNHDA and CDR2 as SQIVND. Its CDR3 holds 17 amino acids, cysteine through phenylalanine. Just CDR3 DNA is preserved here, 51 bases in frame from base 1. About this clone itself: The target of this receptor is not known. It has no much larger one-base neighbor in the sample; base qualities were not kept.

The study at large found these results: How much clinical and demographic metadata was included differed by source and by participant, and the metadata was provided uncurated.

TCRbeta CDR3 regions were amplified from genomic DNA using the immunoSEQ Assay, a bias-controlled multiplex PCR. The published analysis was carried out like this. The number of nucleated cells in each sample was estimated from the amplification of reference gene primers within the assay. To quantify the absolute abundance of each unique TCRbeta CDR3 rearrangement, sequence reads were collapsed and filtered. For each sample, productive Simpson clonality was calculated by taking the square root of Simpson's diversity index across productive rearrangements. TCRdb's version of the immuneACCESS table is confined to in-frame rearrangements and falls short of the full clone set. An unresolved V gene accounts for under half of the shortfall where checked; the remainder is of unknown origin. The V and J calls and the clone size are those of that table, but D and trimming were determined from the DNA. The sample data list 200,000 or so clones, and roughly four fifths of these were observed just once. Around 6.5% of the sample comes from the top ten.

Collaborating institutions collected whole blood in K2EDTA tubes following their own protocols. For TCRbeta analysis, collaborators shipped samples in one of three forms: frozen whole blood, isolated PBMCs, or DNA extracted from either of those sample types. The receptor was derived from a middle-aged woman with acute or convalescent COVID-19. The source material was peripheral blood. The sequence joins TRBV19 to TRBJ2-2, with 9 bases aligning to TRBD1. The CDR3 reads as follows: CATSGQGSDANTGELFF. The DNA is TGTGCCACCTCGGGACAGGGTTCGGACGCGAACACCGGGGAGCTGTTTTTT.